The clone carrying this T cell receptor beta chain has just a few counts. Its cognate antigen is unknown. The study ran its PCR with 60 Vbeta and 13 Jbeta primers. Profiling relied on immunoSEQ multiplex PCR, and the TCRdb table lists in-frame clones only, not all of them. The table lists 250,000 to 350,000 clones, roughly 85% of them singletons. This entry belongs to a study of cytomegalovirus exposure and HLA in healthy donors. Broader study findings: Reports described diagnosis of cytomegalovirus status by the classifier as highly specific and sensitive. In vitro, three CMV-associated chains proved specific for CMV antigens.

Germline CDR1 reads SGHTA; CDR2 reads FQGTGA. The CDR3 extends over 14 amino acids. With 3 bases removed from V and 4 bases from J, the gap between germline ends came to 13 bases. This TCR derives from a man aged 40-49 years in good health and CMV-seropositive. Specimen: PBMCs. The chain is built from TRBV7-3 and TRBJ2-7, with D uncertain. The CDR3 protein is CASSFRGTSYEQYF. CDR3 sequence (DNA): TGTGCCAGCAGCTTTCGCGGAACGTCGTACGAGCAGTACTTC.